A single sample is the source of the 15 T cell receptor beta chains below, sequenced in a study of CDR3 diversity in severe acne. Using its own MiXCR run on the PCR reads, TCRdb lists one record per CDR3 protein. This table holds fewer than 90,000 distinct CDR3 sequences, roughly 49% found once. The specimen was blood. Receptors were obtained from a male donor with severe acne vulgaris.

The J gene is TRBJ2-3, the V gene TRBV7-8; D uncertain. V was pared by 7 bases and J by 3 bases, with 20 bases between. The CDR3 loop spans 16 amino acids. Germline V gene lookup returns CDR1 SGHVS and CDR2 FQNEAQ. The CDR3 protein is CASTEWCFQTTDTQYF. The CDR3 DNA sequence: TGTGCCAGCACCGAGTGGTGTTTCCAGACTACAGATACGCAGTATTTT. Full variable domain (outside the CDR3, taken from reference TRBV7-8 and TRBJ2-3): GAGVSQSPRYKVAKRGQDVALRCDPISGHVSLFWYQQALGQGPEFLTYFQNEAQLDKSGLPSDRFFAERPEGSVSTLKIQRTQQEDSAVYLCASTEWCFQTTDTQYFGPGTRLTVL.

This sequence joins TRBV30 and TRBJ1-1; 8 bases map to TRBD1. This CDR3 comprises 13 residues. CDR1 and CDR2 (germline): GTSNPN, SVGIG (reference sequence). J gave up 5 bases and V 1 base, and 3 bases lay outside the gene matches. The CDR3 here is CAWSDTGGTEAFF. CDR3 nucleotides: TGTGCCTGGAGTGATACAGGGGGGACTGAAGCTTTCTTT. Supplemented by reference TRBV30 and TRBJ1-1, the full variable domain reads SQTIHQWPATLVQPVGSPLSLECTVEGTSNPNLYWYRQAAGRGLQLLFYSVGIGQISSEVPQNLSASRPQDRQFILSSKKLLLSDSGFYLCAWSDTGGTEAFFGQGTRLTVV.

This clonotype was recorded many times. This chain links TRBV4-3 with TRBJ2-1; a weak D match, TRBD2 (6 bases). The CDR3 totals 15 residues. The ends were cut back, 0 bases at V and 4 bases at J, with 10 bases in the middle. The germline CDR1 and CDR2 sequences are LGHNA and YSLEER. The CDR3 protein is CASSQDLSGYNEQFF. The CDR3 DNA reads as TGCGCCAGCAGCCAAGATCTTAGCGGTTACAATGAGCAGTTCTTC.

This clonotype was observed once. The chain joins TRBV24-1 to TRBJ2-3; TRBD2 matches 7 bases. Per germline, CDR1 KGHDR and CDR2 SFDVKD. The CDR3 sequence is 13 residues long. The CDR3 sequence is CVTETSRADTQYF. CDR3 coding DNA: TGTGTCACGGAGACTAGCCGCGCAGATACGCAGTATTTT.

J is TRBJ1-1 and V is TRBV19, with unresolved D. CDR3 size: 13 residues. V lost 3 bases to trimming and J lost 11 bases, with 16 bases between them. The germline V gene has CDR1 LNHDA and CDR2 SQIVND (reference sequence). CDR3 DNA: TGTGCCAGTAGTATTGGATGGGCCGTGGAGGCTTTCTTT. Translated, it gives CASSIGWAVEAFF.

This clonotype was seen a single time. A much larger clone is a single base away; this may be a read error. Lacking the conserved final phenylalanine or tryptophan, this CDR3 likely reflects a read error. The chain couples TRBV2 to TRBJ2-3; 7 nucleotides agree with TRBD2. The CDR3 contains 16 residues. The germline V gene encodes CDR1 SNHLY and CDR2 FYNNEI. The junction had 9 bases not matched to a gene; V was cut back by 4 bases and J by 2 bases. The CDR3 region is CASSGTGLPYTDTQYL. The CDR3 nucleotides are TGTGCCAGCAGTGGGACGGGACTACCCTACACAGATACGCAGTATCTT.

This clonotype was detected many times. This chain uses TRBV20-1 with TRBJ1-5; 9 bases fit TRBD1. The V and J ends lost 5 bases and 1 base, in that order; junction bases with no gene match: 12. CDR1 is DFQATT, CDR2 SNEGSKA, per germline (reference sequence). The CDR3 has 17 residues. CDR3 amino acids: CSALLRDRVSSNQPQHF. The DNA for the CDR3 is TGCAGTGCTCTCCTCCGGGACAGGGTTTCGAGCAATCAGCCCCAGCATTTT.

This clonotype was detected ten times or more. The chain recombines TRBV7-6 with TRBJ1-2, with D possibly matching TRBD1 (5 bases). The length of the CDR3 is 18 residues. Trimming stripped 1 base from V and 4 bases from J, with 22 bases between. The V gene's germline CDR1 is SGHVS and CDR2 FNYEAQ. The CDR3 region is CASSLGITGDGTTYGYTF. The CDR3, as DNA: TGTGCCAGCAGCTTAGGTATCACGGGGGACGGAACAACCTATGGCTACACCTTC.

In its sample, this clonotype was seen a few times. The chain links TRBV24-1 to TRBJ2-2; D unresolved. Trimming cost V 4 bases and J 5 bases, with 16 bases left between them. The length of the CDR3 is 16 residues. Germline CDR1 reads KGHDR; CDR2 reads SFDVKD. CDR3: CATSDPRQMGTGELFF. The CDR3 DNA follows: TGTGCCACCAGTGACCCCCGTCAGATGGGAACCGGGGAGCTGTTTTTT.

This clonotype was seen many times. This chain connects TRBV18 to TRBJ1-5; D ambiguous. Deletions cut 3 bases from V and 4 bases from J, with 10 bases between. Per the germline V gene, CDR1 is KGHSH and CDR2 is LQKENI. The CDR3 covers 14 residues. This chain's CDR3 is CASSPQGGNQPQHF. The CDR3 coding sequence is TGTGCCAGCTCACCCCAAGGAGGGAATCAGCCCCAGCATTTT.

In this sample, this clonotype turned up many times. V gene TRBV5-6 combines with J gene TRBJ2-3; 14 bases agree with TRBD2. The CDR3 consists of 16 residues. The germline V gene has CDR1 SGHDT and CDR2 YYEEEE. V shed 5 bases, J shed 3 bases, and the junction held 5 bases outside the gene matches. CDR3: CASSSRLAGGTDTQYF. The CDR3 nucleotides read TGTGCCAGCAGTTCCCGACTAGCGGGAGGGACAGATACGCAGTATTTT.

This clonotype is labeled as medium-sized (0.01 to 0.1%). The chain has TRBV2 and TRBJ2-2; D not resolved. The CDR3 sequence is 14 residues long. Germline-derived CDR1 and CDR2 are SNHLY and FYNNEI. The V and J ends lost 7 bases and 2 bases respectively, with 11 bases between them. For the CDR3, the DNA is TGTGCCAGCAAAAGGAGTCTCAACACCGGGGAGCTGTTTTTT. Its translation: CASKRSLNTGELFF. Together with reference TRBV2 and TRBJ2-2, the CDR3 gives the full variable domain: EPEVTQTPSHQVTQMGQEVILRCVPISNHLYFYWYRQILGQKVEFLVSFYNNEISEKSEIFDDQFSVERPDGSNFTLKIRSTKLEDSAMYFCASKRSLNTGELFFGEGSRLTVL.

Regarding this clonotype: The junction departs from germline at one end; a sequencing error may be responsible. The rearrangement joins TRBV5-1 to TRBJ2-1, with unresolved D. CDR3 length equals 12 residues. Germline V gene lookup returns CDR1 SGHRS and CDR2 YFSETQ. DNA for the CDR3: TGCGCCAGCAGGATTTCTTACAGTGAGCAGTTCTTC. Translating gives CASRISYSEQFF.

This clonotype has a count of ten or more. The V call is TRBV4-2, the J call TRBJ2-7; no firm D call. The CDR3 is made up of 15 amino acids. Per germline, CDR1 LGHNA and CDR2 YNFKEQ. Between the trimmed V and J ends, which lost 2 bases and 7 bases, there was a span of 18 bases. The CDR3 nucleotides are TGTGCCAGCAGCCAACCACGACGGTCCATGGAAGAGCAGTACTTC. This sequence encodes CASSQPRRSMEEQYF.

This clonotype was seen only a few times. V and J are TRBV7-9 and TRBJ1-2; tentatively, D is TRBD1 (5 bases). The CDR3 has 13 amino acids. Germline CDR1 reads SEHNR; CDR2 reads FQNEAQ (reference sequence). Trimming took off 2 bases at V and 6 bases at J, with 10 bases between the two ends. The DNA for the CDR3 is TGTGCCAGCAGCTTATCGACAGCAGATGGCTACACCTTC. As protein: CASSLSTADGYTF.